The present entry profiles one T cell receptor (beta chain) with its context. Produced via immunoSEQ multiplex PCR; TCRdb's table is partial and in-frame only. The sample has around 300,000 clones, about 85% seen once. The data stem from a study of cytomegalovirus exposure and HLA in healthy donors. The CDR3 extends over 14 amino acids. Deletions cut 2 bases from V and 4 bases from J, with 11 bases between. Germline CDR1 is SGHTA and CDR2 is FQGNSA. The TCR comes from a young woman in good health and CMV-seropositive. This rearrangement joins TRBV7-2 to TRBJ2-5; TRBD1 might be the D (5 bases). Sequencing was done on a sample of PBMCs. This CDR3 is CASSLRPGLETQYF. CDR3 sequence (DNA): TGTGCCAGCAGCTTAAGGCCAGGGCTAGAGACCCAGTACTTC.